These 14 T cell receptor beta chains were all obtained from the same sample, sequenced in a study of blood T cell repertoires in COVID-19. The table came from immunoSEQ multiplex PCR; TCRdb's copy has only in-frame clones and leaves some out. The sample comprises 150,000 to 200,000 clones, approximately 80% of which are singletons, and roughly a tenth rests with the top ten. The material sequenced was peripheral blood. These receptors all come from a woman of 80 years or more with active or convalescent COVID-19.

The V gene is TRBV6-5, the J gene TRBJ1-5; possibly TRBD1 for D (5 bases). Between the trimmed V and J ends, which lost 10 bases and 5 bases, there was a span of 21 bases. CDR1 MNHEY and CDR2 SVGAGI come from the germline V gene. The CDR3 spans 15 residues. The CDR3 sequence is CATPFKDIQDQPQHF. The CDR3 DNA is TGTGCCACCCCTTTCAAGGACATACAAGATCAGCCCCAGCATTTT.

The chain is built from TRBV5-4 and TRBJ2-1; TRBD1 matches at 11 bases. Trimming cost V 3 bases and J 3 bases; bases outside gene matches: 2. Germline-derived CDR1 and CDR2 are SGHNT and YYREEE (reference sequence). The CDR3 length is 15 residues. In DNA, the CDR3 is TGTGCCAGCAGCTACGGGACAGGGGGCTACAATGAGCAGTTCTTC. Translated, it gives CASSYGTGGYNEQFF.

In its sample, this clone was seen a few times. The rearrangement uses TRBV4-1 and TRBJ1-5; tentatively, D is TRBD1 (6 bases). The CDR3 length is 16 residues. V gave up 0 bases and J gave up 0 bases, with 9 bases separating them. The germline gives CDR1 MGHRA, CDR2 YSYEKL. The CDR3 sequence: CASSQDWTASNQPQHF. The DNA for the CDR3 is TGCGCCAGCAGCCAAGATTGGACAGCTAGCAATCAGCCCCAGCATTTT.

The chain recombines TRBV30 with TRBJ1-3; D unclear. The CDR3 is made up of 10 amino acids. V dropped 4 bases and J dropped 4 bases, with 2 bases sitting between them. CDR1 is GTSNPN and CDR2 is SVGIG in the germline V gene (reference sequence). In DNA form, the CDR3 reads TGTGCCTGGATAGGAAACACCATATATTTT. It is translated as CAWIGNTIYF.

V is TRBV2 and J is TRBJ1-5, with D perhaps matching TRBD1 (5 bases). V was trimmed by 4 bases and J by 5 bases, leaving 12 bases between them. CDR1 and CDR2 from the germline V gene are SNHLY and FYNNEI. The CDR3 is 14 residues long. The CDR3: CASSASGVDQPQHF. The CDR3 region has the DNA TGTGCCAGCAGTGCCTCGGGGGTGGATCAGCCCCAGCATTTT. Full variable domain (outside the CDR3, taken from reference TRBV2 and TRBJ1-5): EPEVTQTPSHQVTQMGQEVILRCVPISNHLYFYWYRQILGQKVEFLVSFYNNEISEKSEIFDDQFSVERPDGSNFTLKIRSTKLEDSAMYFCASSASGVDQPQHFGDGTRLSIL.

For the CDR3, the DNA is TGTGCCAGCAGCTTAGCCAGGGTAATGAACACTGAAGCTTTCTTT. Residues: CASSLARVMNTEAFF. The chain employs TRBV7-9 and TRBJ1-1, with D tentatively TRBD1 (5 bases). This CDR3 region has 15 residues. The germline gives CDR1 SEHNR, CDR2 FQNEAQ (reference sequence). The V end was cut by 0 bases, the J end by 0 bases, with 8 bases between.

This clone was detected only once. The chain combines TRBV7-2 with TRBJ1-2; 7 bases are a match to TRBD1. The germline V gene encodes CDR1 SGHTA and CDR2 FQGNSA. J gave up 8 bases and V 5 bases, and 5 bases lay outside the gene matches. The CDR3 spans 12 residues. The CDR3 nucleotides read TGTGCCAGCAGCGAACAGGGGCGCGGCTACACCTTC. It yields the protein CASSEQGRGYTF.

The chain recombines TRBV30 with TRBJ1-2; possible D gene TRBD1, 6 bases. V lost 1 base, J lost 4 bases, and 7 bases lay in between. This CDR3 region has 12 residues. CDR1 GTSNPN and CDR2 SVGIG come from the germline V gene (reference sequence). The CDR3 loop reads CAWSARGYGYTF. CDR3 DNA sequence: TGTGCCTGGAGTGCCAGGGGCTATGGCTACACCTTC.

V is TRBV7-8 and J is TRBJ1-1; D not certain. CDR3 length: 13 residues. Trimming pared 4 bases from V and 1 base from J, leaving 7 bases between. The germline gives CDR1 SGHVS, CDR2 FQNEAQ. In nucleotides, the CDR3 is TGTGCCAGCAGCTCACACCAGAACACTGAAGCTTTCTTT. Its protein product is CASSSHQNTEAFF.

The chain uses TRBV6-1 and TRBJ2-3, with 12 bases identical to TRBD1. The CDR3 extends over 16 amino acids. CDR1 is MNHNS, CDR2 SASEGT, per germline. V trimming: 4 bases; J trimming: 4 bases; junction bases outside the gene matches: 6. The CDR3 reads CASSALGQGAADTQYF. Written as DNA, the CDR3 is TGTGCCAGCAGTGCCCTGGGACAGGGGGCTGCAGATACGCAGTATTTT.

The CDR3 loop reads CASSAGQGSYNEQFF. The CDR3 region has the DNA TGTGCCAGCAGCGCGGGACAGGGGTCCTACAATGAGCAGTTCTTC. V is TRBV11-2 and J is TRBJ2-1; 10 bases fit TRBD1. The germline CDR1 and CDR2 sequences are SGHAT and FQNNGV. The trim removed 5 bases at V and 1 base at J, leaving 2 bases unmatched. The CDR3 is 15 residues long.

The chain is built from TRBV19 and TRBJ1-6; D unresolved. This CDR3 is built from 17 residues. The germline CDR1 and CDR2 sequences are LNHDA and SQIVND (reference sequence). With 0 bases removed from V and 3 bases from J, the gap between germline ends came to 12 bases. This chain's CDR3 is CASSIDISSFYNSPLHF. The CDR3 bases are TGTGCCAGTAGTATAGATATCAGTTCCTTCTATAATTCACCCCTCCACTTT.

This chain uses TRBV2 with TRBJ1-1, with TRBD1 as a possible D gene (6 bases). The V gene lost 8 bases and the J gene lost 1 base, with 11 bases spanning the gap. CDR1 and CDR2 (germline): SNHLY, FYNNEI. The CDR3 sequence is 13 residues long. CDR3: CASGGQRNTEAFF. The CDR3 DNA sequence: TGTGCCAGCGGAGGACAGAGGAACACTGAAGCTTTCTTT.

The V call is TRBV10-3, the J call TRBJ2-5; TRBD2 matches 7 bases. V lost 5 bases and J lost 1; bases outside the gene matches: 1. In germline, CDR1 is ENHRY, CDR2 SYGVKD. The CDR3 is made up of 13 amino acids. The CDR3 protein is CAISSGIQETQYF. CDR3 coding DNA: TGTGCCATCAGTAGCGGGATCCAAGAGACCCAGTACTTC.